Here is one T cell receptor (beta chain) with its context. These data originate in a study of blood T cell repertoires in COVID-19. Looking at the study overall: Acute and convalescent COVID-19 specimens originated in the United States, Italy and Spain.

Measured with immunoSEQ multiplex PCR; TCRdb has only the in-frame clones, and not every one. The sample has some 150,000 clones, roughly four fifths seen once. CDR3 size: 16 residues. Looked up from germline, CDR1 is KGHSH and CDR2 is LQKENI. V lost 3 bases to trimming and J lost 0 bases; unmatched junction nucleotides: 2. Participants reported their clinical history, and cohort assignment relied on those reports. What the recovered Cohort 3 donors had was two negative PCRs, clearance, or symptom resolution. The sequence came from a man in his fifties or sixties who had recovered from COVID-19. The sequenced sample consisted of PBMCs or T cells enriched from blood (not recorded which). This chain connects TRBV18 to TRBJ1-3; 10 nucleotides line up with TRBD1. As DNA, the CDR3 is TGTGCCAGCTCACCCGGGACAGGGGACTCTGGAAACACCATATATTTT. Translated: CASSPGTGDSGNTIYF.